Below are 16 T cell receptor beta chains sequenced from a single sample in a study of cytomegalovirus exposure and HLA in healthy donors. The PCR ran on 60 Vbeta and 13 Jbeta primers. Only in-frame clones appear in the TCRdb table, and some are missing; sequencing was by immunoSEQ multiplex PCR. The data show fewer than 120,000 clones, about 80% seen once. Sequencing was done on a sample of PBMCs. The receptor set was obtained from a man aged 25-40 years in good health and CMV-seropositive.

The chain is built from TRBV6-5 and TRBJ2-4; 12 bases match TRBD2. The CDR3 contains 16 residues. The J segment lost 4 bases and the V segment lost 2 bases, leaving 3 bases of the junction unmatched. Germline V gene lookup returns CDR1 MNHEY and CDR2 SVGAGI. The CDR3 region is CASSYLAGGEKNIQYF. CDR3 coding DNA: TGTGCCAGCAGTTACCTAGCGGGGGGGGAAAAAAACATTCAGTACTTC.

V and J are TRBV5-6 and TRBJ2-1, with TRBD2 matching over 11 bases. The CDR3 spans 14 residues. After removal of 6 bases from V and 10 bases from J, the junction contained 9 bases not matched to a gene. The germline CDR1 and CDR2 sequences are SGHDT and YYEEEE. The CDR3 here is CASKRLAGRREQFF. The CDR3 nucleotides are TGTGCCAGCAAGAGACTAGCGGGGCGACGGGAGCAGTTCTTC.

In this sample, this clone turned up a few times. This chain uses TRBV9 with TRBJ2-2, with TRBD1 matching over 11 bases. The CDR3 covers 16 residues. J gave up 4 bases and V 4 bases, and 6 bases lay outside the gene matches. From germline, CDR1 is SGDLS and CDR2 YYNGEE. The CDR3 loop is CASSSSGTGGTGELFF. The DNA of the CDR3 is TGTGCCAGCAGCTCATCCGGGACAGGGGGCACCGGGGAGCTGTTTTTT.

This rearrangement joins TRBV4-3 to TRBJ1-2; unclear D gene. The germline CDR1 and CDR2 sequences are LGHNA and YSLEER. V lost 0 bases and J lost 11, with 16 bases in between. The length of the CDR3 is 14 residues. The CDR3 DNA reads as TGCGCCAGCAGCCAAGATTTCTCGGGTGAGAGGTACACCTTC. Its translation is CASSQDFSGERYTF.

Concerning this clone itself: The same CDR3 arises from other DNA sequences in this sample as well. The genes are TRBV7-2 and TRBJ2-5; 14 nucleotides align to TRBD2. Per the germline V gene, CDR1 is SGHTA and CDR2 is FQGNSA. J gave up 2 bases and V 5 bases, and 1 base lay outside the gene matches. This CDR3 region has 15 residues. The CDR3 DNA is TGTGCCAGCAGCAGACTAGCGGGGGGGCAAGAGACCCAGTACTTC. Its translation: CASSRLAGGQETQYF. Complete variable domain (other parts from reference TRBV7-2 and TRBJ2-5): GAGVSQSPSNKVTEKGKDVELRCDPISGHTALYWYRQSLGQGLEFLIYFQGNSAPDKSGLPSDRFSAERTGGSVSTLTIQRTQQEDSAVYLCASSRLAGGQETQYFGPGTRLLVL.

The rearrangement joins TRBV18 to TRBJ2-7; 7 bases match TRBD1. The CDR3 length is 16 residues. J lost 0 bases, V lost 3 bases, and 8 bases had no gene match. CDR1 and CDR2 (germline): KGHSH, LQKENI. CDR3 amino acids: CASSPPGQAYSYEQYF. DNA for the CDR3: TGTGCCAGCTCACCGCCAGGACAGGCCTACTCCTACGAGCAGTACTTC.

The rearrangement links TRBV10-3 to TRBJ1-2; 10 bases are shared with TRBD1. V shed 2 bases and J 4 bases; nucleotides not matched to a gene: 4. The length of the CDR3 is 15 residues. The germline V gene encodes CDR1 ENHRY and CDR2 SYGVKD. CDR3 sequence reads: CAISERTGGSYGYTF. As DNA, the CDR3 is TGTGCCATCAGTGAGCGGACAGGGGGTTCCTATGGCTACACCTTC.

V and J are TRBV7-6 and TRBJ2-7; TRBD1 matches at 8 bases. The CDR3 length is 17 residues. Germline-derived CDR1 and CDR2 are SGHVS and FNYEAQ. Germline trimming cut 5 bases from V and 3 bases from J; bases unmatched to any gene: 15. The DNA for the CDR3 is TGTGCCAGCAGCCAGCCCCTCTCAGGGGGCCTCAACTACGAGCAGTACTTC. Residues: CASSQPLSGGLNYEQYF.

A note on this clone: One end of the junction fails to match germline, which may point to a read error. The V and J genes are TRBV27 and TRBJ1-6; 7 nucleotides line up with TRBD1. The CDR3 length is 12 residues. From germline, CDR1 is MNHEY and CDR2 SMNVEV (reference sequence). For the CDR3, the DNA is TGTGCCAGCAGTCCACAGGGGCCGCTTGCCGACTTT. Residues: CASSPQGPLADF.

The chain is built from TRBV9 and TRBJ2-5, with 9 bases that match TRBD1. Germline V gene lookup returns CDR1 SGDLS and CDR2 YYNGEE. Trimming removed 1 base from V and 5 bases from J; junction bases left unmatched: 6. The CDR3 spans 15 residues. CDR3 coding DNA: TGTGCCAGCAGCGTATCGGTGACAGGGGGGGAGACCCAGTACTTC. Its translation: CASSVSVTGGETQYF.

The rearrangement uses TRBV7-8 and TRBJ1-1; 8 bases are shared with TRBD1. The CDR3 is 15 residues long. Germline loops: CDR1 SGHVS, CDR2 FQNEAQ. V trimming: 5 bases; J trimming: 4 bases; junction bases outside the gene matches: 9. CDR3 in amino acids: CASSEQGQVFTEAFF. The CDR3 DNA is TGTGCCAGCAGCGAGCAGGGACAGGTTTTCACTGAAGCTTTCTTT.

The chain couples TRBV30 to TRBJ1-6, with D unclear. CDR1 GTSNPN and CDR2 SVGIG come from the germline V gene (reference sequence). The CDR3 covers 13 residues. V dropped 1 base and J dropped 3 bases, with 4 bases sitting between them. In DNA, the CDR3 is TGTGCCTGGAGTGCCTTCTATAATTCACCCCTCCACTTT. Protein: CAWSAFYNSPLHF. The full variable domain, completed using reference TRBV30 and TRBJ1-6, is SQTIHQWPATLVQPVGSPLSLECTVEGTSNPNLYWYRQAAGRGLQLLFYSVGIGQISSEVPQNLSASRPQDRQFILSSKKLLLSDSGFYLCAWSAFYNSPLHFGNGTRLTVT.

The chain links TRBV11-3 to TRBJ2-1; TRBD2 aligns across 7 bases. The V segment lost 0 bases and the J segment 7 bases; nucleotides outside the gene matches: 6. This CDR3 region has 15 residues. CDR1 is SGHNT, CDR2 YENEEA, per germline. The CDR3 nucleotides are TGTGCCAGCAGCTTAGATATAGGACTAGAGAATGAGCAGTTCTTC. This translates into CASSLDIGLENEQFF.

V and J are TRBV18 and TRBJ2-2; unclear D gene. Germline V gene data show CDR1 as KGHSH and CDR2 as LQKENI. The ends were cut back, 2 bases at V and 4 bases at J, with 8 bases in the middle. The CDR3 totals 14 residues. The CDR3 coding sequence is TGTGCCAGCTCACCAGAGCCCGGCACCGGGGAGCTGTTTTTT. Its translation: CASSPEPGTGELFF. The full variable domain, its missing parts supplied by reference TRBV18 and TRBJ2-2, is NAGVMQNPRHLVRRRGQEARLRCSPMKGHSHVYWYRQLPEEGLKFMVYLQKENIIDESGMPKERFSAEFPKEGPSILRIQQVVRGDSAAYFCASSPEPGTGELFFGEGSRLTVL.

The rearrangement uses TRBV11-2 and TRBJ1-3, with 8 positions matching TRBD1. The CDR3 has 17 residues. The V segment lost 5 bases and the J segment 0 bases; nucleotides outside the gene matches: 9. CDR1 and CDR2 (germline): SGHAT, FQNNGV. The CDR3 reads CASSPRTGFRSGNTIYF. In nucleotides, the CDR3 is TGTGCCAGCAGCCCTCGGACAGGGTTCCGCTCTGGAAACACCATATATTTT.

This chain connects TRBV5-6 to TRBJ2-2; TRBD1 agrees at 10 bases. Germline CDR1 reads SGHDT; CDR2 reads YYEEEE. This CDR3 region has 15 residues. The V gene end was trimmed by 4 bases and the J gene end by 5 bases; junction bases not matched to a gene: 5. The CDR3 here is CASSAGQGLTGELFF. CDR3 DNA sequence: TGTGCCAGCAGCGCGGGACAGGGGTTAACCGGGGAGCTGTTTTTT.